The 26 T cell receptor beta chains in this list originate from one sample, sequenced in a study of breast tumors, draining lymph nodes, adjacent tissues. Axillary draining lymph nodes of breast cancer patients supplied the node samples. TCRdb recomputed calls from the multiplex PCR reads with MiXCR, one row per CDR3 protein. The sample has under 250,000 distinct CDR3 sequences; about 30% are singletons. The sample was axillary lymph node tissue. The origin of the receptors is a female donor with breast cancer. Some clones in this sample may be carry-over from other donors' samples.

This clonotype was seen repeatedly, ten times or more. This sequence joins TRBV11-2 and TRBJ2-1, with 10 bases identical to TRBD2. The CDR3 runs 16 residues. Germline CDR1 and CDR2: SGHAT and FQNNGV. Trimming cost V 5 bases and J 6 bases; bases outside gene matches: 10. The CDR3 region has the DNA TGTGCCAGCAGCCGGAAGCGGGAGGGCCGGGTCAATGAGCAGTTCTTC. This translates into CASSRKREGRVNEQFF.

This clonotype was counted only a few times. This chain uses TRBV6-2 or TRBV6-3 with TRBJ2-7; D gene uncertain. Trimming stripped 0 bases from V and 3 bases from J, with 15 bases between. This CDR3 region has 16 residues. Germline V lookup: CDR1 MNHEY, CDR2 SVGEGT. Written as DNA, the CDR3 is TGTGCCAGCAGTTACTCGTTTGCCGCCGGAGACTACGAGCAGTACTTC. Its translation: CASSYSFAAGDYEQYF.

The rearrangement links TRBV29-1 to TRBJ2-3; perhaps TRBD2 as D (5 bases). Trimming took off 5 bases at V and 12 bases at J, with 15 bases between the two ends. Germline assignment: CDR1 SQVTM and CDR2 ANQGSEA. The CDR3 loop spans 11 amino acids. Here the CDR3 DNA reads TGCAGCGTTACCCCTACCGACTATCAGTATTTT. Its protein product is CSVTPTDYQYF.

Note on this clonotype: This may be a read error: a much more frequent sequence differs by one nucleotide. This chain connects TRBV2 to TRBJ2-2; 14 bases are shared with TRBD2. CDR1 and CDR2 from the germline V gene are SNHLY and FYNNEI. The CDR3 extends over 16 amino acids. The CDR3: CASGWGLAGDAGGLFF. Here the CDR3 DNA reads TGTGCCAGCGGATGGGGACTAGCGGGAGATGCCGGGGGGCTGTTTTTT.

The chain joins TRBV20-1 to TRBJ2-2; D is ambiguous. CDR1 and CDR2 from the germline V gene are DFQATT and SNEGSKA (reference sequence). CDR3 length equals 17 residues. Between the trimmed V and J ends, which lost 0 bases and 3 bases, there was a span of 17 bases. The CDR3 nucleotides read TGCAGTGCTAGAGATAGGGAAGGAGTGCGGTACACCGGGGAGCTGTTTTTT. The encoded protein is CSARDREGVRYTGELFF.

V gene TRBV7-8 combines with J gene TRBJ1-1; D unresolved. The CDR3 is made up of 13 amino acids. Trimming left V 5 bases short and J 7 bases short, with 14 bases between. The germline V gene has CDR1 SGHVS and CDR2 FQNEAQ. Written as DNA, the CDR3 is TGTGCCAGCAGCGGCTACCCCACACTTGAAGCTTTCTTT. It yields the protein CASSGYPTLEAFF. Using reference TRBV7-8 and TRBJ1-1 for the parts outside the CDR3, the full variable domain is GAGVSQSPRYKVAKRGQDVALRCDPISGHVSLFWYQQALGQGPEFLTYFQNEAQLDKSGLPSDRFFAERPEGSVSTLKIQRTQQEDSAVYLCASSGYPTLEAFFGQGTRLTVV.

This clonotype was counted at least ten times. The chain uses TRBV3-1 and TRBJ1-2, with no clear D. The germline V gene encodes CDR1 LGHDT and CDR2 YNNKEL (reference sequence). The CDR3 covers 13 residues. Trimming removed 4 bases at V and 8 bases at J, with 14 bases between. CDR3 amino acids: CASSPDGVGGYTF. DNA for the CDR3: TGTGCCAGCAGCCCGGACGGAGTTGGAGGCTACACCTTC.

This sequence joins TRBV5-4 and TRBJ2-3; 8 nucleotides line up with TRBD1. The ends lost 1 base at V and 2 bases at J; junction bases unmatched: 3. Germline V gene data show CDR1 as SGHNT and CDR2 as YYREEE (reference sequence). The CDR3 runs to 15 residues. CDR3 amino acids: CASSLQGAITDTQYF. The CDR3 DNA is TGTGCCAGCAGCTTGCAGGGGGCAATCACAGATACGCAGTATTTT.

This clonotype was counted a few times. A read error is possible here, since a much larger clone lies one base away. The CDR3 DNA reads TGTGCCAGCAGTCAAAGAACAGGGGGCATGAATTCACCCCTCCACTTT. This codes for CASSQRTGGMNSPLHF. The chain uses TRBV6-1 and TRBJ1-6; TRBD1 aligns across 9 bases. The germline V gene has CDR1 MNHNS and CDR2 SASEGT. CDR3 length equals 16 residues. The J segment lost 7 bases and the V segment lost 5 bases, leaving 9 bases of the junction unmatched.

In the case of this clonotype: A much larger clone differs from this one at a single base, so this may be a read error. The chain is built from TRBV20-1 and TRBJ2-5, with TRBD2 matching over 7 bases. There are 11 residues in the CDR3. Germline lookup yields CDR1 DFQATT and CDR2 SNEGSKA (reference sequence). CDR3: CSARLAETQPF. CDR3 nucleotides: TGCAGTGCTAGACTAGCGGAGACCCAGCCCTTC.

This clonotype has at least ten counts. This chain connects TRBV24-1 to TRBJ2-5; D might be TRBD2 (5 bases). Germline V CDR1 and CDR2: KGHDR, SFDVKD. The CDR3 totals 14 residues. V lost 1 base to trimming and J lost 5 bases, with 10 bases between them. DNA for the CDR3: TGTGCCACCAGTGATTTCGGGGTATGGGAGACCCAGTACTTC. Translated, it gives CATSDFGVWETQYF.

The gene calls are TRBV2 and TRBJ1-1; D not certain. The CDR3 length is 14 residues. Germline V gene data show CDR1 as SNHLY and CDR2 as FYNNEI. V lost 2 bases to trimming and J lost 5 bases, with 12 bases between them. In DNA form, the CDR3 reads TGTGCCAGCAGTGAAAACAGACGGTATACTGAAGCTTTCTTT. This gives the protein CASSENRRYTEAFF.

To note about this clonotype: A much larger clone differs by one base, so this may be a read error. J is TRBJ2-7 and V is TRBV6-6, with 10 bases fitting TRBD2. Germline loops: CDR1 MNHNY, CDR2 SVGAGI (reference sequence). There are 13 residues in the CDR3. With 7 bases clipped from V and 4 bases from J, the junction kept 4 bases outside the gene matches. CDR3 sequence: CASNLAGEYEQYF. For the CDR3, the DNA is TGTGCCAGCAATCTAGCGGGAGAGTACGAGCAGTACTTC.

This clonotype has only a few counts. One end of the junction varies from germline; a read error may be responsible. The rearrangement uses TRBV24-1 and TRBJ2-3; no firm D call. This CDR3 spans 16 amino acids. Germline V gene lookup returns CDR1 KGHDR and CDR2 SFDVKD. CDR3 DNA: TGTGCCACCAGTGATCCCAGGACGGGCTACACAGATACGCGGTATTTT. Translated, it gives CATSDPRTGYTDTRYF.

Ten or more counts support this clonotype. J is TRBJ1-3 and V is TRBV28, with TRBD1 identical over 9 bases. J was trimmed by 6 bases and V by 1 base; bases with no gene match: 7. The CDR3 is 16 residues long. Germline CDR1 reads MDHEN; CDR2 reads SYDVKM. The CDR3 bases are TGTGCCAGCAGTTTATACGGGACAGGGACGCAAAACACCATATATTTT. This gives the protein CASSLYGTGTQNTIYF. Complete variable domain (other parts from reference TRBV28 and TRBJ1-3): DVKVTQSSRYLVKRTGEKVFLECVQDMDHENMFWYRQDPGLGLRLIYFSYDVKMKEKGDIPEGYSVSREKKERFSLILESASTNQTSMYLCASSLYGTGTQNTIYFGEGSWLTVV.

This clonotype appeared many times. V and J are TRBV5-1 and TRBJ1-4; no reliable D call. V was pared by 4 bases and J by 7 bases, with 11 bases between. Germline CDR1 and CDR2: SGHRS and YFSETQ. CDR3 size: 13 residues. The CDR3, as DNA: TGCGCCAGCAGCCTGTTACACGGTGAAAAACTGTTTTTT. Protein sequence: CASSLLHGEKLFF.

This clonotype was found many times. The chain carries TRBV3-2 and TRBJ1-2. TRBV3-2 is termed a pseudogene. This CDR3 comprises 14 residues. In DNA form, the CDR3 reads TGTGCCAGCAGCCAAGAAAAGGGCAGCCATGGCTACACCTTC. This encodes CASSQEKGSHGYTF.

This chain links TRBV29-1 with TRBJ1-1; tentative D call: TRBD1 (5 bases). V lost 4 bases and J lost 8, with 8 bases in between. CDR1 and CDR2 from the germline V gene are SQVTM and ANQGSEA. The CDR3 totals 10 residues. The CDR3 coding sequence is TGCAGCGTTGGGGACGCAGAAGCTTTCTTT. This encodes CSVGDAEAFF.

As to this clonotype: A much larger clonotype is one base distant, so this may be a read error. CDR3 sequence: CSARVGETQSF. Here the CDR3 DNA reads TGCAGTGCTAGAGTAGGGGAGACCCAGTCCTTC. The chain links TRBV20-1 to TRBJ2-5; TRBD1 or TRBD2 may be the D gene (5 bases each). This CDR3 region has 11 residues. Germline-derived CDR1 and CDR2 are DFQATT and SNEGSKA (reference sequence).

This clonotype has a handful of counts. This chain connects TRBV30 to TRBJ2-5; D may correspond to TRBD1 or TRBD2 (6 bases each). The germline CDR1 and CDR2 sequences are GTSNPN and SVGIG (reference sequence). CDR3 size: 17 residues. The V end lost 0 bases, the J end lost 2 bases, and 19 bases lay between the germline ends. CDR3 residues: CAWSVPLPGAVQETQYF. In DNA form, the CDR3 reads TGTGCCTGGAGTGTACCACTTCCGGGGGCGGTTCAAGAGACCCAGTACTTC.

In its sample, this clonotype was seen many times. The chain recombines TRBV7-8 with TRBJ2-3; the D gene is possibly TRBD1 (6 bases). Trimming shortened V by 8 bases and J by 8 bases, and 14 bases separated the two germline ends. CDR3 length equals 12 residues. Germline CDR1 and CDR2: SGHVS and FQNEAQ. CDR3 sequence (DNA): TGTGCCAGCCGGACAGACCCTGTTACGCAGTATTTT. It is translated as CASRTDPVTQYF.

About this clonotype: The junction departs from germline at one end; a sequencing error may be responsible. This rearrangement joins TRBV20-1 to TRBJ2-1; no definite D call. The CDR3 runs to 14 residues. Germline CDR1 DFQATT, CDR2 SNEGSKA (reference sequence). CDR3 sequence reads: CSAPSLSSYTEQFF. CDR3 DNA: TGCAGTGCGCCTAGTTTAAGCTCCTACACTGAGCAGTTCTTC.

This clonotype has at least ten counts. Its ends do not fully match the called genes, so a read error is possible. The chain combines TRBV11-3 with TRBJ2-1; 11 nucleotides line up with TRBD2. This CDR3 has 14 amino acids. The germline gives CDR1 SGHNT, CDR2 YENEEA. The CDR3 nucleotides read TGTGCCAGCACCTTAGCGGGAGGGTTTAATGAGCAGTTCTTC. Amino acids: CASTLAGGFNEQFF. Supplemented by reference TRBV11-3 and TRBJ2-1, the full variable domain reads EAGVVQSPRYKIIEKKQPVAFWCNPISGHNTLYWYLQNLGQGPELLIRYENEEAVDDSQLPKDRFSAERLKGVDSTLKIQPAELGDSAVYLCASTLAGGFNEQFFGPGTRLTVL.

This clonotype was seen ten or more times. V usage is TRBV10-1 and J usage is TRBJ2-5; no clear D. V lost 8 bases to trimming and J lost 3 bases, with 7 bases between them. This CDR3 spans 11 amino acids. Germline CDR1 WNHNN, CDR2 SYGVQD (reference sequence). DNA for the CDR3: TGCGCCAGCCCGGCTAAAGAGACCCAGTACTTC. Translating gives CASPAKETQYF.

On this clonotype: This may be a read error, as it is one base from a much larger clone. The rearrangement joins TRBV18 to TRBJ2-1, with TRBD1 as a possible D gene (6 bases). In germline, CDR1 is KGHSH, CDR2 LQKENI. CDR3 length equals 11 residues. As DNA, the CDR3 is TGTGCCGGCTCACCGGGGACAGAGCAGTTCTTC. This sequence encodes CAGSPGTEQFF.

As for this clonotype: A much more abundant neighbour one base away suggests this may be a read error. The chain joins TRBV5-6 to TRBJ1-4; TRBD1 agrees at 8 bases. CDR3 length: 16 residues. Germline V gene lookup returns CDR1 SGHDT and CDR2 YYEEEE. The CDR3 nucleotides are TGTGCCGGCAGCCTGACAACAGGGGGATTGGTAGGAAAACTGTTTTTT. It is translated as CAGSLTTGGLVGKLFF.